The 21 T cell receptor beta chains reported below all come from one sample, sequenced in a study of OX40 agonist ivuxolimab in advanced cancers. The method behind the library was the immunoSEQ multiplex PCR assay. TCRdb holds this immuneACCESS table with in-frame rearrangements only. Some clones are missing; in checked studies, unresolved V genes explain under half, and the rest has no known cause. This sample is represented by 45,000 or so clones; about 79% of them were singletons. The ten largest clones represent roughly 2.6% of the sample. The source material was CD4+ or CD8+ T cells sorted from blood, sampled in a trial of the OX40 agonist ivuxolimab. The origin of the receptors is an adult with an advanced solid tumor such as melanoma, head and neck, liver or kidney cancer.

The chain joins TRBV27 to TRBJ1-1, with TRBD1 matching 7 bases. Germline loops: CDR1 MNHEY, CDR2 SMNVEV (reference sequence). V gave up 7 bases and J gave up 2 bases; unmatched junction bases: 7. This CDR3 has 14 amino acids. The CDR3 DNA is TGTGCCAGCATGTATCAAGGGGGCAACACTGAAGCTTTCTTT. Protein: CASMYQGGNTEAFF.

The chain uses TRBV4-2 and TRBJ1-4, with TRBD1 matching over 8 bases. V lost 4 bases and J lost 7; bases outside the gene matches: 11. Germline CDR1 and CDR2: LGHNA and YNFKEQ. CDR3 length: 16 residues. In nucleotides, the CDR3 is TGTGCCAGCAGCCGGGGCGGGACAGGCAACGGTGAAAAACTGTTTTTT. It codes for CASSRGGTGNGEKLFF.

The chain carries TRBV6-6 and TRBJ1-2, with 11 bases fitting TRBD1. Germline CDR1 MNHNY, CDR2 SVGAGI (reference sequence). V lost 0 bases to trimming and J lost 8 bases; unmatched junction nucleotides: 5. There are 15 residues in the CDR3. CDR3 DNA sequence: TGTGCCAGCAGTTACTCACCCGGACAGGGGGCCGGCTACACCTTC. This sequence encodes CASSYSPGQGAGYTF.

The chain links TRBV27 to TRBJ2-3; possibly TRBD1 or TRBD2 for D (7 bases each). Trimming shortened V by 4 bases and J by 3 bases, and 11 bases separated the two germline ends. This CDR3 has 14 residues. Germline V gene lookup returns CDR1 MNHEY and CDR2 SMNVEV (reference sequence). CDR3 in DNA: TGTGCCAGCAGTTGGCAGGGGGGGACAGATACGCAGTATTTT. This codes for CASSWQGGTDTQYF.

The chain links TRBV11-2 to TRBJ2-2; either TRBD1 or TRBD2 may supply D (5 bases each). V dropped 5 bases and J dropped 8 bases, with 15 bases sitting between them. The CDR3 length is 14 residues. CDR1 is SGHAT and CDR2 is FQNNGV in the germline V gene. CDR3 residues: CASSRDPKGGELFF. CDR3 bases: TGTGCCAGCAGCCGGGACCCTAAAGGTGGGGAGCTGTTTTTT.

The DNA for the CDR3 is TGTGCCAGCAGCAAGACCCGACAGGGGGCGCAACTGTATGGCTACACCTTC. Protein sequence: CASSKTRQGAQLYGYTF. The chain has TRBV7-2 and TRBJ1-2; TRBD1 aligns across 10 bases. CDR1 is SGHTA, CDR2 FQGNSA, per germline. The CDR3 consists of 17 residues. V shed 5 bases, J shed 5 bases, and the junction held 14 bases outside the gene matches.

This rearrangement joins TRBV5-7 to TRBJ1-6, with TRBD1 matching over 7 bases. TRBV5-7 is placed among ORFs of uncertain function. CDR3 length: 15 residues. V lost 4 bases to trimming and J lost 6 bases; unmatched junction nucleotides: 7. CDR3 DNA: TGTGCCAGCAGCGGCCGGGACAGCCTTAATTCACCCCTCCACTTT. Translation gives CASSGRDSLNSPLHF.

The rearrangement links TRBV5-1 to TRBJ2-3; 8 positions agree with TRBD1. This CDR3 is 14 amino acids long. Germline V CDR1 and CDR2: SGHRS, YFSETQ. The V gene end was trimmed by 4 bases and the J gene end by 4 bases; junction bases not matched to a gene: 5. The CDR3 DNA reads as TGCGCCAGCAGCCAGGACAGGGCCCCAGATACGCAGTATTTT. Translation gives CASSQDRAPDTQYF.

This clone was counted once. This chain uses TRBV5-4 with TRBJ2-6, with a weak D call TRBD1 (6 bases). The V end was cut by 0 bases, the J end by 4 bases, with 11 bases between. The germline V gene encodes CDR1 SGHNT and CDR2 YYREEE (reference sequence). The CDR3 length is 16 residues. The CDR3 nucleotides read TGTGCCAGCAGCTTGGTCACAGGGTCCGGGGCCAACGTCCTGACTTTC. Its protein product is CASSLVTGSGANVLTF. Complete variable domain (other parts from reference TRBV5-4 and TRBJ2-6): ETGVTQSPTHLIKTRGQQVTLRCSSQSGHNTVSWYQQALGQGPQFIFQYYREEENGRGNFPPRFSGLQFPNYSSELNVNALELDDSALYLCASSLVTGSGANVLTFGAGSRLTVL.

This chain connects TRBV27 to TRBJ2-2, with TRBD1 matching over 9 bases. The CDR3 sequence is 17 residues long. The germline CDR1 and CDR2 sequences are MNHEY and SMNVEV (reference sequence). Unmatched junction bases numbered 11, after V lost 4 bases and J lost 5 bases. The CDR3 coding sequence is TGTGCCAGCAGTTCCCCCTCGGACAGGGGAGGTACCGGGGAGCTGTTTTTT. This codes for CASSSPSDRGGTGELFF.

This clone has a single count. The chain links TRBV5-8 to TRBJ2-3; D is undetermined. CDR1 SGHTS and CDR2 YDEGEE come from the germline V gene. Trimming pared 3 bases from V and 0 bases from J, leaving 8 bases between. The CDR3 is 14 residues long. CDR3 DNA sequence: TGTGCCAGCAGCTGGTTCGGTAGCACAGATACGCAGTATTTT. Its translation is CASSWFGSTDTQYF.

The V call is TRBV19, the J call TRBJ2-2; 14 bases fit TRBD2. CDR1 is LNHDA, CDR2 SQIVND, per germline (reference sequence). Trimming cost V 5 bases and J 6 bases; bases outside gene matches: 5. The CDR3 spans 16 residues. The CDR3 DNA follows: TGTGCCAGTAGTGCGGGACTAGCGGGAGACTCCGGGGAGCTGTTTTTT. Amino acids: CASSAGLAGDSGELFF. The full variable domain, with the rest looked up from reference TRBV19 and TRBJ2-2, is DGGITQSPKYLFRKEGQNVTLSCEQNLNHDAMYWYRQDPGQGLRLIYYSQIVNDFQKGDIAEGYSVSREKKESFPLTVTSAQKNPTAFYLCASSAGLAGDSGELFFGEGSRLTVL.

The CDR3 nucleotides read TGTGCCAGCTCACCAGAGTCCGCGAGCTCCTACGAGCAGTACTTC. Its protein product is CASSPESASSYEQYF. V and J are TRBV18 and TRBJ2-7, with D uncertain. Germline V gene lookup returns CDR1 KGHSH and CDR2 LQKENI. Trimming stripped 2 bases from V and 0 bases from J, with 11 bases between. The CDR3 has 15 residues. The variable domain in full, with the rest retrieved from reference TRBV18 and TRBJ2-7, is NAGVMQNPRHLVRRRGQEARLRCSPMKGHSHVYWYRQLPEEGLKFMVYLQKENIIDESGMPKERFSAEFPKEGPSILRIQQVVRGDSAAYFCASSPESASSYEQYFGPGTRLTVT.

The chain carries TRBV19 and TRBJ1-1; D is undetermined. The germline gives CDR1 LNHDA, CDR2 SQIVND (reference sequence). There are 12 residues in the CDR3. V dropped 6 bases and J dropped 6 bases, with 11 bases sitting between them. In DNA form, the CDR3 reads TGTGCCAGTAGGGGTGGGAGGCCTGAAGCTTTCTTT. This encodes CASRGGRPEAFF.

In this sample, this clone turned up a few times. This chain uses TRBV28 with TRBJ1-2, with 7 bases fitting TRBD1. Germline values: CDR1 MDHEN, CDR2 SYDVKM. Trimming removed 3 bases from V and 1 base from J; junction bases left unmatched: 2. This CDR3 is 14 amino acids long. CDR3 sequence (DNA): TGTGCCAGCAGTTTGGGGACAGTTAACTATGGCTACACCTTC. As protein: CASSLGTVNYGYTF.

This clone was seen a few times. The CDR3 loop reads CASSSTSGTTQFF. CDR3 in DNA: TGTGCCAGCAGCTCCACTAGCGGGACCACGCAGTTCTTC. This chain connects TRBV7-8 to TRBJ2-1; 10 bases are a match to TRBD2. There are 13 residues in the CDR3. CDR1 is SGHVS, CDR2 FQNEAQ, per germline. Trimming took 4 bases from V and 12 from J; bases not matched to a gene: 6.

The chain couples TRBV9 to TRBJ1-5; D might be TRBD1 (5 bases). The CDR3 has 18 amino acids. V lost 7 bases and J 0 bases, leaving 23 bases between the germline ends. Looked up from germline, CDR1 is SGDLS and CDR2 is YYNGEE. The DNA of the CDR3 is TGTGCCAGCGGCATAACCGAACCACAGGACCTTAGCAATCAGCCCCAGCATTTT. Protein sequence: CASGITEPQDLSNQPQHF.

V is TRBV6-5 and J is TRBJ1-2; D is undetermined. Germline lookup yields CDR1 MNHEY and CDR2 SVGAGI. The CDR3 runs to 12 residues. Deletions cut 6 bases from V and 4 bases from J, with 9 bases between. The CDR3 region is CASSLDSYGYTF. The CDR3 DNA reads TGTGCCAGCAGCCTTGACTCCTATGGCTACACCTTC.

The chain employs TRBV4-3 and TRBJ1-2; D remains unclear. The CDR3 is 11 residues long. V lost 1 base, J lost 5 bases, and 2 bases lay in between. CDR1 and CDR2 from the germline V gene are LGHNA and YSLEER. CDR3 protein: CASSQGYGYTF. DNA for the CDR3: TGCGCCAGCAGCCAAGGTTATGGCTACACCTTC.

This chain joins TRBV5-8 and TRBJ2-2, with D unresolved. Trimming removed 2 bases from V and 4 bases from J, with 18 bases in between. The CDR3 contains 17 residues. The germline V gene encodes CDR1 SGHTS and CDR2 YDEGEE. This CDR3 reads CASSFRLLVSSTGELFF. The DNA for the CDR3 is TGTGCCAGCAGCTTTCGTCTCCTCGTCAGCTCCACCGGGGAGCTGTTTTTT.

The chain is built from TRBV6-6 and TRBJ2-7, with 10 nucleotides matching TRBD1. The CDR3 extends over 14 amino acids. Germline V gives CDR1 MNHNY, CDR2 SVGAGI (reference sequence). V dropped 5 bases and J dropped 4; count of bases not matched to a gene: 5. This CDR3 is CASSDDRGRYEQYF. CDR3 DNA: TGTGCCAGCAGTGACGACAGGGGGCGATACGAGCAGTACTTC.